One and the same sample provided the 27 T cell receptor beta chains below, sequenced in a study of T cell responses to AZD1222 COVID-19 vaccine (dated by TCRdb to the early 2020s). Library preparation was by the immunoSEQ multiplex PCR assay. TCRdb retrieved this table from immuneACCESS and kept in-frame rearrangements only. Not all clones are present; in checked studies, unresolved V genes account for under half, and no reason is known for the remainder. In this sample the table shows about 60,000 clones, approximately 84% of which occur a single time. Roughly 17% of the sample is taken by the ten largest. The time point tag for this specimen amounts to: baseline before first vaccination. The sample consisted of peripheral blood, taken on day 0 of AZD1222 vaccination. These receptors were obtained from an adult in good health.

Written as DNA, the CDR3 is TGTGCCAGCAGCCAAACCGTGATACAGGGGGATGAAGCTTTCTTT. As protein: CASSQTVIQGDEAFF. The gene calls are TRBV3-1 (or the pseudogene TRBV3-2) and TRBJ1-1; 8 bases fit TRBD1. CDR1 and CDR2 from the germline V gene are LGHDT and YNNKEL (reference sequence). Trimming removed 2 bases from V and 7 bases from J; junction bases left unmatched: 9. The CDR3 is 15 residues long.

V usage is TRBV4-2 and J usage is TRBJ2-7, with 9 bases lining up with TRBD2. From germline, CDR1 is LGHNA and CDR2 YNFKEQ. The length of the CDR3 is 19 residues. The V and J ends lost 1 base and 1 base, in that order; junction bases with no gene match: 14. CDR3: CASSQGGRSLAGLSYEQYF. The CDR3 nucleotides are TGTGCCAGCAGCCAAGGGGGGCGGTCTCTAGCGGGATTATCCTACGAGCAGTACTTC.

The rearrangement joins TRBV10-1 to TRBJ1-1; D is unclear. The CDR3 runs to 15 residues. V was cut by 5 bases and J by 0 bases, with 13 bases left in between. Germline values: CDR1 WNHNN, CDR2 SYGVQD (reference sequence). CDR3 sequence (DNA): TGCGCCAGCAGTTTCCACAGTATATTGAACACTGAAGCTTTCTTT. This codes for CASSFHSILNTEAFF.

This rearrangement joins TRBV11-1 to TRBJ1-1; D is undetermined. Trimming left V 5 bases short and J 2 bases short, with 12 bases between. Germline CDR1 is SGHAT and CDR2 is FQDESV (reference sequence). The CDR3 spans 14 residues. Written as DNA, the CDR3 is TGTGCCAGCAGCCCGGTGACACGAAACACTGAAGCTTTCTTT. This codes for CASSPVTRNTEAFF.

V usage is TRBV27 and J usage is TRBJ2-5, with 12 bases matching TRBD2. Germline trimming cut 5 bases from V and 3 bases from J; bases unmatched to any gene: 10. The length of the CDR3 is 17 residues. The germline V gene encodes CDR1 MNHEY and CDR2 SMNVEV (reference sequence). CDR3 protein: CASSRRTSGTSEETQYF. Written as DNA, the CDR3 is TGTGCCAGCAGTAGAAGGACTAGCGGGACTTCCGAAGAGACCCAGTACTTC.

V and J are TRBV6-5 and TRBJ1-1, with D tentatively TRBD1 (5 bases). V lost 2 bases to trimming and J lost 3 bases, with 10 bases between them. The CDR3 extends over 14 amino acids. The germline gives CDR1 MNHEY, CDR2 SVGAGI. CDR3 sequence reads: CASSYDWGDTEAFF. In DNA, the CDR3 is TGTGCCAGCAGTTACGATTGGGGGGACACTGAAGCTTTCTTT.

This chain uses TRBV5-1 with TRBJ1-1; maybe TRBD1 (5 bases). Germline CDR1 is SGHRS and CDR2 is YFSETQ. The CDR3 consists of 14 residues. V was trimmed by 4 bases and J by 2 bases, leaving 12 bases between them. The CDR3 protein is CASSPTGTNTEAFF. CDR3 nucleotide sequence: TGCGCCAGCAGCCCCACCGGGACCAACACTGAAGCTTTCTTT.

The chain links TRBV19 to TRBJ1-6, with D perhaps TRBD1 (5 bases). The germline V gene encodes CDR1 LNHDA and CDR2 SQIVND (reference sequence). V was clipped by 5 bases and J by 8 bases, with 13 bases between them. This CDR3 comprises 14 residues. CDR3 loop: CASSRLVRDSPLHF. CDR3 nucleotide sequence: TGTGCCAGTAGTCGTTTGGTCAGGGATTCACCCCTCCACTTT. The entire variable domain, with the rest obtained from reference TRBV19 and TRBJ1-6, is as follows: DGGITQSPKYLFRKEGQNVTLSCEQNLNHDAMYWYRQDPGQGLRLIYYSQIVNDFQKGDIAEGYSVSREKKESFPLTVTSAQKNPTAFYLCASSRLVRDSPLHFGNGTRLTVT.

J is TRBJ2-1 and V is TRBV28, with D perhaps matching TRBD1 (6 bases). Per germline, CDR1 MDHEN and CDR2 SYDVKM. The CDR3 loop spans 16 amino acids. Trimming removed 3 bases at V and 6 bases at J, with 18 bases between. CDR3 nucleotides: TGTGCCAGCAGTTTGTACGAGAGAGGGGGACCCAATGAGCAGTTCTTC. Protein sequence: CASSLYERGGPNEQFF.

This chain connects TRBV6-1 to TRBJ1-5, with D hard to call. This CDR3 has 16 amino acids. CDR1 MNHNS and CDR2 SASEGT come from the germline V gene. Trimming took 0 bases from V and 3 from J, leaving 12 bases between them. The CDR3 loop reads CASSEAGPGNNQPQHF. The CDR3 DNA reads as TGTGCCAGCAGTGAAGCTGGCCCGGGGAACAATCAGCCCCAGCATTTT.

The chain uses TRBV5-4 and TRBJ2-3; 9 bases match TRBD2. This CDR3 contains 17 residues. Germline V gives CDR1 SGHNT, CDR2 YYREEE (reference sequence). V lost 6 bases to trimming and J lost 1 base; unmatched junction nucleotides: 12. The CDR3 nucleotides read TGTGCCAGCAACCCAATCGGGGCGGGAGGGGGCACAGATACGCAGTATTTT. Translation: CASNPIGAGGGTDTQYF.

The CDR3 DNA reads as TGTGCCACCAGCAGATGGTTAGGGGGGTCTAGCACAGATACGCAGTATTTT. Protein product: CATSRWLGGSSTDTQYF. The chain links TRBV15 to TRBJ2-3; D is perhaps TRBD1 or TRBD2 (6 bases each). This CDR3 has 17 residues. Germline V gene data show CDR1 as LNHNV and CDR2 as YYDKDF (reference sequence). V lost 2 bases and J 0 bases, leaving 15 bases between the germline ends.

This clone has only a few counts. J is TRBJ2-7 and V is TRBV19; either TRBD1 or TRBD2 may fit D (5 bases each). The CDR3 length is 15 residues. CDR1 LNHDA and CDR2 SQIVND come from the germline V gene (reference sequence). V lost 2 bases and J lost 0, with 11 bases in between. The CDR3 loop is CASSIMGDSSYEQYF. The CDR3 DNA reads TGTGCCAGTAGTATAATGGGAGACAGCTCCTACGAGCAGTACTTC.

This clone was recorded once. In DNA form, the CDR3 reads TGCGCCAGCAGCTTGGCCCGGGGGCTCAACGGGGAAAAACTGTTTTTT. Amino acids: CASSLARGLNGEKLFF. The chain employs TRBV5-1 and TRBJ1-4; D is perhaps TRBD1 (6 bases). Germline V gives CDR1 SGHRS, CDR2 YFSETQ. This CDR3 spans 16 amino acids. V lost 0 bases, J lost 8 bases, and 17 bases lay in between.

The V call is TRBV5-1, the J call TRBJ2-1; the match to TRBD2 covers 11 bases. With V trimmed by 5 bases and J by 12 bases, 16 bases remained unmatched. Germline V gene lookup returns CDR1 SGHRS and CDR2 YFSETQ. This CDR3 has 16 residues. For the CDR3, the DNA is TGCGCCAGCAGGATCTCCTTTAGCGGGAGGGCCGGGGGGCAGTTCTTC. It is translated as CASRISFSGRAGGQFF.

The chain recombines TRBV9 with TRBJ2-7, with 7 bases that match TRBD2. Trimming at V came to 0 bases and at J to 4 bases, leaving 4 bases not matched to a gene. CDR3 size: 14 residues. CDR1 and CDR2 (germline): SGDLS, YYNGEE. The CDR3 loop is CASSVGGGPYEQYF. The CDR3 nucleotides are TGTGCCAGCAGCGTAGGGGGAGGGCCGTACGAGCAGTACTTC.

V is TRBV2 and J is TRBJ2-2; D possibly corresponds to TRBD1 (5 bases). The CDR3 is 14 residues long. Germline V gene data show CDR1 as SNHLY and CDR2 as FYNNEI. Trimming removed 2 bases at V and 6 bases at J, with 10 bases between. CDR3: CASSENGRAGELFF. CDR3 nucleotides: TGTGCCAGCAGTGAAAATGGCAGGGCCGGGGAGCTGTTTTTT.

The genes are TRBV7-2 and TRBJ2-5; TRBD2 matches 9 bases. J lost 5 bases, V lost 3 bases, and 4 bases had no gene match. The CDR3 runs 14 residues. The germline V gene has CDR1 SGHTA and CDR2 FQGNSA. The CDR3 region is CASSFNSGSETQYF. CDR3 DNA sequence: TGTGCCAGCAGCTTTAATAGCGGGAGTGAGACCCAGTACTTC.

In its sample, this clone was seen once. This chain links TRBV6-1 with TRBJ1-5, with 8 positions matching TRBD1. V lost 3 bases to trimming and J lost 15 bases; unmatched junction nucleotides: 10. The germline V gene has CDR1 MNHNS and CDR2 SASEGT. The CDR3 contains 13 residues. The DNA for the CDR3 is TGTGCCAGCAGTGACAGGGGACAGGATGGGCGGCATTTT. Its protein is CASSDRGQDGRHF.

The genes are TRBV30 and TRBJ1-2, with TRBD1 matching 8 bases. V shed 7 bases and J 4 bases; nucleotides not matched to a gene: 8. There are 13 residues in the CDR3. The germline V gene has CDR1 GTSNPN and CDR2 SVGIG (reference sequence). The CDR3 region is CALQGQEAYGYTF. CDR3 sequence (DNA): TGTGCCTTACAGGGACAGGAGGCCTATGGCTACACCTTC.

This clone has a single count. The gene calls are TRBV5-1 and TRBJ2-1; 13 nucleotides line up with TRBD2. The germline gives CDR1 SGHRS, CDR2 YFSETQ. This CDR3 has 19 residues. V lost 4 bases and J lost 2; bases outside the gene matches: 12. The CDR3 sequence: CASSMGRWTSGSTYNEQFF. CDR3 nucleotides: TGCGCCAGCAGCATGGGGAGGTGGACTAGCGGGAGTACCTACAATGAGCAGTTCTTC.

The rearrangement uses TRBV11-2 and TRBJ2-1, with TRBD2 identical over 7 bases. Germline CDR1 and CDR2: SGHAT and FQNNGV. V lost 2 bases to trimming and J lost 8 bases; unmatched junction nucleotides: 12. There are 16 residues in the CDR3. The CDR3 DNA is TGTGCCAGCAGCTTAAAGGCGGTGGGAGGGTATGATGAGCAGTTCTTC. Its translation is CASSLKAVGGYDEQFF.

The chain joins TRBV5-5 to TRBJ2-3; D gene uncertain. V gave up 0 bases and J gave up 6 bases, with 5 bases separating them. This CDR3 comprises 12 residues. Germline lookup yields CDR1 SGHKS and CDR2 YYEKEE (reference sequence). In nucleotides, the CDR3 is TGTGCCAGCAGCTTGGAAGGGGATACGCAGTATTTT. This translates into CASSLEGDTQYF.

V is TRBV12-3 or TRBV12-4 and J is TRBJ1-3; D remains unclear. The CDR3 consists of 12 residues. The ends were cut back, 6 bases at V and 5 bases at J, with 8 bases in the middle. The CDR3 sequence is CASSRDRNTIYF. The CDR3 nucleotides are TGTGCCAGCAGCCGCGATAGAAACACCATATATTTT.

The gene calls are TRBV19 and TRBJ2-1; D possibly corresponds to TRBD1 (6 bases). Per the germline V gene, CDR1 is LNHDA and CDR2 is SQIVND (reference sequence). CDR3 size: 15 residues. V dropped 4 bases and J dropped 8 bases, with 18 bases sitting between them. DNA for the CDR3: TGTGCCAGTAGTAGCCTGGGGGTGGGGGCCGATGAGCAGTTCTTC. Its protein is CASSSLGVGADEQFF.

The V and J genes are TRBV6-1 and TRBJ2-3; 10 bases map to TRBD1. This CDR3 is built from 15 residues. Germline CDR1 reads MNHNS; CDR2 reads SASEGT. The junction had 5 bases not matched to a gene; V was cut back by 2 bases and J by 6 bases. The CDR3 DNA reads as TGTGCCAGCAGTGAATTGGACAGGGGGTGGGATACGCAGTATTTT. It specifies CASSELDRGWDTQYF.

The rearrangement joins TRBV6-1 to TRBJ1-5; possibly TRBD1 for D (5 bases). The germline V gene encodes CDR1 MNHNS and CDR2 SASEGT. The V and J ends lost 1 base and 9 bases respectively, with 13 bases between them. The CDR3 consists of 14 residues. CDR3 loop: CASSEGGTPWPQHF. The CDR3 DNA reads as TGTGCCAGCAGTGAAGGGGGGACGCCGTGGCCCCAGCATTTT.